Following are 8 T cell receptor beta chains from one sample sequenced in a study of monozygotic twins with inflammatory bowel disease. From its re-call of the 5' RACE reads, TCRdb lists each CDR3 protein once, without DNA. The listing contains around 400,000 distinct CDR3 sequences. Sequencing was performed on blood. Receptors originate from a human donor with ulcerative colitis or Crohn's disease, or a healthy co-twin of an affected twin (not recorded which).

This rearrangement joins TRBV15 to TRBJ1-1. This CDR3 comprises 15 residues. Per germline, CDR1 LNHNV and CDR2 YYDKDF (reference sequence). CDR3 region: CATSSSGALNTEAFF.

The genes are TRBV6-1 and TRBJ1-1; TCRdb calls TRBD1, which cannot be checked without DNA. The CDR3 is 12 amino acids. The germline CDR1 and CDR2 sequences are MNHNS and SASEGT. The CDR3 region is CASSTLVTEAFF.

V usage is TRBV24-1 and J usage is TRBJ1-2; TCRdb's D call, TRBD1, is unchecked because there is no DNA. The germline V gene has CDR1 KGHDR and CDR2 SFDVKD. CDR3 length: 17 amino acids. The CDR3 loop is CATSDALSLPGTGYYTF.

The genes are TRBV4-3 and TRBJ1-3; TCRdb's D gene call, TRBD1, goes unchecked for lack of DNA. The CDR3 loop spans 15 amino acids. CDR1 and CDR2 (germline): LGHNA, YSLEER. CDR3 amino acids: CASSQDTRGGNTIYF.

This CDR3 reads CASTTTGNNEQFF. The chain combines TRBV7-9 with TRBJ2-1; TCRdb reports TRBD1, a call that lacks DNA to check it against. The CDR3 runs 13 residues. Germline V lookup: CDR1 SEHNR, CDR2 FQNEAQ (reference sequence).

The chain couples TRBV7-6 to TRBJ2-5. The CDR3 loop spans 12 amino acids. Germline V lookup: CDR1 SGHVS, CDR2 FNYEAQ. The CDR3 sequence is CASSLIQETQYF.

The chain is built from TRBV6-1 and TRBJ1-5; TCRdb calls TRBD1, which cannot be checked without DNA. Germline CDR1 is MNHNS and CDR2 is SASEGT. The CDR3 is 15 residues long. This chain's CDR3 is CASSAMTGGHQPQHF.

V usage is TRBV19 and J usage is TRBJ1-5. Germline V gene sequence: CDR1 LNHDA, CDR2 SQIVND (reference sequence). This CDR3 spans 13 amino acids. CDR3 sequence reads: CASSIDVGQPQHF.